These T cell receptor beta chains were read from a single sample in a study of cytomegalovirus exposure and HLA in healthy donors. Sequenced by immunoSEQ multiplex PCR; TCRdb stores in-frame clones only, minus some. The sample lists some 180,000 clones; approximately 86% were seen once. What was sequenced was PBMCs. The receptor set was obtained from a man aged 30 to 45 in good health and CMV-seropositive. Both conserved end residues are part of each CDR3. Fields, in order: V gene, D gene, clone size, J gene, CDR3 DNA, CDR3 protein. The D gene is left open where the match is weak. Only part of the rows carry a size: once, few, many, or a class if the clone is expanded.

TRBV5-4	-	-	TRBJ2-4	TGTGCCAGCAGCATCCCAGGAGCCAAAAACATTCAGTACTTC	CASSIPGAKNIQYF
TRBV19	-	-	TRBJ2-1	TGTGCCAGTAGTCGGGGCTTACTGGGCGATGAGCAGTTCTTC	CASSRGLLGDEQFF
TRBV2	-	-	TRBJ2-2	TGTGCCAGCAGTCGGGACCGATCTGTGAACACCGGGGAGCTGTTTTTT	CASSRDRSVNTGELFF
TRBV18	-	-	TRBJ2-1	TGTGCCAGCTCACCACGGAGTGCGCTTAACAATGAGCAGTTCTTC	CASSPRSALNNEQFF
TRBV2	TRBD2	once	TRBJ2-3	TGTGCCAGCAGATTGATGCCCCGGACTAGAACAGATACGCAGTATTTT	CASRLMPRTRTDTQYF
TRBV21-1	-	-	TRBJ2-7	TGTGCCAGCAGCAATGGGGTCCCCACTGACTACGAGCAGTACTTC	CASSNGVPTDYEQYF
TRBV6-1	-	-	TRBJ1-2	TGTGCCAGCACCCAAGGGAGGCAGGGCGATGGCTACACCTTC	CASTQGRQGDGYTF
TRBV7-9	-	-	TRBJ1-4	TGTGCCAGCAGCTTAGCGGGTGGAGACCGCCTGAAAAAACTGTTTTTT	CASSLAGGDRLKKLFF
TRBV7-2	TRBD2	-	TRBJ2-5	TGTGCCAGCAGCTCTAGCGGGAGGGCGGAGACCCAGTACTTC	CASSSSGRAETQYF
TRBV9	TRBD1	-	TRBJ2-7	TGTGCCAGCAGCGTAGGGGGGACAGGGACCTACGAGCAGTACTTC	CASSVGGTGTYEQYF
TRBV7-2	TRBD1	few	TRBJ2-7	TGTGCCAGCAGCTATCCAGGGGGCGGCGAGCAGTACTTC	CASSYPGGGEQYF
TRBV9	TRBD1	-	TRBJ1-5	TGTGCCAGCAGCGTAGGGGACAGGGCAGGAGATCAGCCCCAGCATTTT	CASSVGDRAGDQPQHF
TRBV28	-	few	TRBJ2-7	TGTGCCAGCGAAGGACACCTACTTTACGAGCAGTACTTC	CASEGHLLYEQYF
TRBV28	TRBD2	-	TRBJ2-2	TGTGCCAGCACCCTAGCGGGACTCACCGGGGAGCTGTTTTTT	CASTLAGLTGELFF
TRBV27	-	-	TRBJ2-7	TGTGCCAGCAGGCCGACTACAATCTCCGAGCAGTACTTC	CASRPTTISEQYF
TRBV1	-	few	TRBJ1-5	TGCACCAGCAGCCACGACGGGACAGGTAAAGGTCAGCCCCAGCATTTT	CTSSHDGTGKGQPQHF
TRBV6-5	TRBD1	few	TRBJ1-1	TGTGCCAGCAGTCGGGACAGGGCTGCGTCGGCTTTCTTT	CASSRDRAASAFF
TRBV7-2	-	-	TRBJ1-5	TGTGCCAGCAGCTTAGCGGGGGCAGGAATATTAGCTCAGCCCCAGCATTTT	CASSLAGAGILAQPQHF
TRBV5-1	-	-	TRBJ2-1	TGCGCCAGCAGCTTAGGGGGGAGCGTGTACAATGAGCAGTTCTTC	CASSLGGSVYNEQFF
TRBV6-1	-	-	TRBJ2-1	TGTGCCAGCAGTGAAGTGCCAGAATCGGAGCAGTTCTTC	CASSEVPESEQFF
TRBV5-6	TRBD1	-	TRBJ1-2	TGTGCCAGCAGCTTCGGGACAGGGGGGTCCCACTATGGCTACACCTTC	CASSFGTGGSHYGYTF
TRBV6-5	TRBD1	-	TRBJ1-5	TGTGCCAGCAGTTACTCACCGAGGGGGCTTCAGCCCCAGCATTTT	CASSYSPRGLQPQHF
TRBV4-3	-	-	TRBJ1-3	TGCGCCAGCAGCCAGACCACAGGGCCCGGCTCTGGAAACACCATATATTTT	CASSQTTGPGSGNTIYF
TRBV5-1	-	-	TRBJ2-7	TGCGCCAGCAGCCCGGGGACTCTCGAGCAGTACTTC	CASSPGTLEQYF
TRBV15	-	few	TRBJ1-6	TGTGCCACCAGCAGAATGACAGTTAATTCACCCCTCCACTTT	CATSRMTVNSPLHF
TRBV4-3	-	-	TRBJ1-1	TGCGCCAGCAGCCGGGAGGGGGGTCGGACTGAAGCTTTCTTT	CASSREGGRTEAFF
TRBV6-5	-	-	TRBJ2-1	TGTGCCAGCAGTTACTATGGGGATGAGCAGTTCTTC	CASSYYGDEQFF
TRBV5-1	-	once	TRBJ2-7	TGCGCCAGCAGCTTAGAATGGACAGAACTCTCCTACGAGCAGTACTTC	CASSLEWTELSYEQYF
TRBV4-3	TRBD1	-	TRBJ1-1	TGCGCCAGCAGCCAACAGACAGGGGACCCTGAAGCTTTCTTT	CASSQQTGDPEAFF
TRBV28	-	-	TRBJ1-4	TGTGCCAGCAGTCCAGACCGGGTCACGGGTGAAAAACTGTTTTTT	CASSPDRVTGEKLFF
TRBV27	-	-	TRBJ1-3	TGTGCCAGCAGTCAGGGAACGGGAAACACCATATATTTT	CASSQGTGNTIYF
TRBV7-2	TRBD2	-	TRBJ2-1	TGTGCCAGCAGCCCACCTAGCGGGGGCCCAAATGAGCAGTTCTTC	CASSPPSGGPNEQFF
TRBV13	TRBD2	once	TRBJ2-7	TGTGCCAGCAGCTTAGCGCGGGGGGGTTACGAGCAGTACTTC	CASSLARGGYEQYF
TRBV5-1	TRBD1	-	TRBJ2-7	TGCGCCAGCAGCTCCCAGAGCCCGACAGGGATGTACTTC	CASSSQSPTGMYF
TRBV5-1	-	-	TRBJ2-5	TGCGCCAGCAGCCCCGAAGGGGGAGAGACCCAGTACTTC	CASSPEGGETQYF
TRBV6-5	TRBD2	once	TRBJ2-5	TGTGCCAGCAGTTACGCTAGCGGGGGGTCGGGGGAGACCCAGTACTTC	CASSYASGGSGETQYF
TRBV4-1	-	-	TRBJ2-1	TGCGCCAGCAGCCAAGATAGGAACAATGAGCAGTTCTTC	CASSQDRNNEQFF
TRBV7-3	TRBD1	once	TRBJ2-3	TGTGCCAGCACCCCCAGACCGGGACAGCAATCTAGCACAGATACGCAGTATTTT	CASTPRPGQQSSTDTQYF
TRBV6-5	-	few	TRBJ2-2	TGTGCCAGCAAACAGTCGAACACCGGGGAGCTGTTTTTT	CASKQSNTGELFF
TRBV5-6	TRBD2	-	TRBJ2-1	TGTGCCAGCAGCTTATCGGCTAGCGGCTACAATGAGCAGTTCTTC	CASSLSASGYNEQFF
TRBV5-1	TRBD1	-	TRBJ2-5	TGCGCCAGCAGCACGGACAGGGAAGGCCCCCAAGAGACCCAGTACTTC	CASSTDREGPQETQYF
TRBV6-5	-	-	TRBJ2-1	TGTGCCAGCAGCCCGGGCCTCAATGAGCAGTTCTTC	CASSPGLNEQFF
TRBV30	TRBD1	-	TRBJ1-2	TGTGCCTGGACCCGACAGGGTTGGTCGAATGGCTACACCTTC	CAWTRQGWSNGYTF
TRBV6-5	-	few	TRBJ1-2	TGTGCCAGCAGGTCCGGGTCCTATGGCTACACCTTC	CASRSGSYGYTF
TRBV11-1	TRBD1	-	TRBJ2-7	TGTGCCAGCAGCTTCGGTGATGGGACAGGTAAAGACGAGCAGTACTTC	CASSFGDGTGKDEQYF
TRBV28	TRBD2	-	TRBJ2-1	TGTGCCAGCAGTTACCCCCGGGAGGAGGGAGTCCCCTCCTCCTACAATGAGCAGTTCTTC	CASSYPREEGVPSSYNEQFF
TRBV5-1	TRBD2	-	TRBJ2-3	TGCGCCAGCAAGAGCGGGGGGGCACTTCGCACAGATACGCAGTATTTT	CASKSGGALRTDTQYF
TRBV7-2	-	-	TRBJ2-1	TGTGCCAGCAGCACCCTGAGCAATGAGCAGTTCTTC	CASSTLSNEQFF
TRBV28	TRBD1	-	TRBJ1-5	TGTGCCAGCAGTTCGGGAGGGACAGCCCGGTATAGCAATCAGCCCCAGCATTTT	CASSSGGTARYSNQPQHF
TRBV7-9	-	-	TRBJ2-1	TGTGCCAGCAGCCGAACTAACAATGAGCAGTTCTTC	CASSRTNNEQFF
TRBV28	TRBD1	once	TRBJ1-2	TGTGCCAGCGGCAAGGCACAGGGGCTTTACGGCTACACCTTC	CASGKAQGLYGYTF
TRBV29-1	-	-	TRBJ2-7	TGCAGCGTTGAATCTGGGTCCCTCTACGAGCAGTACTTC	CSVESGSLYEQYF
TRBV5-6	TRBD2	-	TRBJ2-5	TGTGCCAGCAGCGCATCGTGGGGGGCTAGCGGGCAAGAGACCCAGTACTTC	CASSASWGASGQETQYF
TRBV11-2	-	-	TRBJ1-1	TGTGCCAGCAGGGGGTGGGAGAACACTGAAGCTTTCTTT	CASRGWENTEAFF
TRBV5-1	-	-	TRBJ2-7	TGCGCCAGCAGCTTGGGGGGGGCGGACAGCTCCTACGAGCAGTACTTC	CASSLGGADSSYEQYF